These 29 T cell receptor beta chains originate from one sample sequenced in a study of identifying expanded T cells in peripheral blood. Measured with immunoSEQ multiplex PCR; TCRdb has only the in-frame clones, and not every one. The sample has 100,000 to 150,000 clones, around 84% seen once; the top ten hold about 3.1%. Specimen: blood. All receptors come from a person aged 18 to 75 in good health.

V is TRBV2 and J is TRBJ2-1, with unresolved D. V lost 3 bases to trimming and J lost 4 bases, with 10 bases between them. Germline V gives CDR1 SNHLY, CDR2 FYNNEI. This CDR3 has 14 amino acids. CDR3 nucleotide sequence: TGTGCCAGCAGTGACGGCCAGCTGTACAATGAGCAGTTCTTC. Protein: CASSDGQLYNEQFF.

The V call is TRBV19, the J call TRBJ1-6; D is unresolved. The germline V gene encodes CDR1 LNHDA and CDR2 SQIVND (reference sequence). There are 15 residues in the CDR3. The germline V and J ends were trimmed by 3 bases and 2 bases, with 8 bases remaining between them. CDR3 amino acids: CASSITRAYNSPLHF. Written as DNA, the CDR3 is TGTGCCAGTAGTATCACACGAGCCTATAATTCACCCCTCCACTTT. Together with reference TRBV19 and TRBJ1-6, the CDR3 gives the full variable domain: DGGITQSPKYLFRKEGQNVTLSCEQNLNHDAMYWYRQDPGQGLRLIYYSQIVNDFQKGDIAEGYSVSREKKESFPLTVTSAQKNPTAFYLCASSITRAYNSPLHFGNGTRLTVT.

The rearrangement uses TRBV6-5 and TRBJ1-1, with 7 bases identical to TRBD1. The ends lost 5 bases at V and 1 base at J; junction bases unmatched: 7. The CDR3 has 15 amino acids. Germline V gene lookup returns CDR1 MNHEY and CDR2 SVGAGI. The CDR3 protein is CASSRGQPRNTEAFF. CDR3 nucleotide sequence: TGTGCCAGCAGTAGGGGACAGCCCAGGAACACTGAAGCTTTCTTT.

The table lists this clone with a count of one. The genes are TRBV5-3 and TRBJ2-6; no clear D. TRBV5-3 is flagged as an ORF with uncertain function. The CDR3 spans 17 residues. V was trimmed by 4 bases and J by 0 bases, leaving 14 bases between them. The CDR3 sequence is CARSPCSIYSGANVLTF. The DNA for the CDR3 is TGTGCCAGAAGCCCCTGTTCTATTTACTCTGGGGCCAACGTCCTGACTTTC.

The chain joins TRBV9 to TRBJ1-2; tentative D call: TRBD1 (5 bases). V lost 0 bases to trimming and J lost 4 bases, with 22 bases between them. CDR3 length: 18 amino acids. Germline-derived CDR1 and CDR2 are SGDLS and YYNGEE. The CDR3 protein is CASSVDPVSPDSLYGYTF. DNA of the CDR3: TGTGCCAGCAGCGTAGATCCCGTTTCCCCCGACAGCCTCTATGGCTACACCTTC. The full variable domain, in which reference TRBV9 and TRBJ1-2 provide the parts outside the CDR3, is DSGVTQTPKHLITATGQRVTLRCSPRSGDLSVYWYQQSLDQGLQFLIQYYNGEERAKGNILERFSAQQFPDLHSELNLSSLELGDSALYFCASSVDPVSPDSLYGYTFGSGTRLTVV.

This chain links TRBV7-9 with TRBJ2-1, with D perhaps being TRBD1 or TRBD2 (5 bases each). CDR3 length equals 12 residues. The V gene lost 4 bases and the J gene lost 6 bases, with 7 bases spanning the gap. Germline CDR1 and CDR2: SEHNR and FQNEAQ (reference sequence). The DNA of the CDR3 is TGTGCCAGCAGCTACGGGACCAATGAGCAGTTCTTC. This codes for CASSYGTNEQFF.

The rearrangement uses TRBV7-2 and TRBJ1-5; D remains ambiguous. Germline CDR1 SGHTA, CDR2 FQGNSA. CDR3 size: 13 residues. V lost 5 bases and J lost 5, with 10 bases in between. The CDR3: CASSPSKDQPQHF. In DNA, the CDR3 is TGTGCCAGCAGCCCCAGTAAGGATCAGCCCCAGCATTTT.

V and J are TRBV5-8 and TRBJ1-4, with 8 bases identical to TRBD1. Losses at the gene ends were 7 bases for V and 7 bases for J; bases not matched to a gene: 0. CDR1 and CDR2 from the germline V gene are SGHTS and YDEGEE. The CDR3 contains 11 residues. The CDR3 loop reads CASDRGEKLFF. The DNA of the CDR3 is TGTGCCAGCGACAGGGGTGAAAAACTGTTTTTT.

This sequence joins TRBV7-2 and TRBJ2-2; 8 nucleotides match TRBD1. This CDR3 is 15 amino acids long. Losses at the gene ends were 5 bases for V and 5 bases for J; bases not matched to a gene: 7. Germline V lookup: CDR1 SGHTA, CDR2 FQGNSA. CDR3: CASSADRAQTGELFF. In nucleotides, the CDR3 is TGTGCCAGCAGCGCGGACAGGGCCCAAACCGGGGAGCTGTTTTTT.

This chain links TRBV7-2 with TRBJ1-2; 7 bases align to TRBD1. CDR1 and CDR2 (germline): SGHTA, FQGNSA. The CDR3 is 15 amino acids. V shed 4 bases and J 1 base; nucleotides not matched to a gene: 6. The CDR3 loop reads CASSWRQGGNYGYTF. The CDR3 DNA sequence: TGTGCCAGCAGCTGGCGACAGGGTGGTAACTATGGCTACACCTTC.

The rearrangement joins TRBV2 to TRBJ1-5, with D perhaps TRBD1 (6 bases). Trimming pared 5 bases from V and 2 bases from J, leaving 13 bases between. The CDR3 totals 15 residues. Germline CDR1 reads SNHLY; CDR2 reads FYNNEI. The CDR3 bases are TGTGCCAGCAGTCCCAGGGGCTGGGGCAATCAGCCCCAGCATTTT. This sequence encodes CASSPRGWGNQPQHF.

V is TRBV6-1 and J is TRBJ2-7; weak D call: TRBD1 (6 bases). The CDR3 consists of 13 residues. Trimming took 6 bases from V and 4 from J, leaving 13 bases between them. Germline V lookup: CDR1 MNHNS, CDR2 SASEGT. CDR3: CASSSRRGYEQYF. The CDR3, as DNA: TGTGCCAGCAGCTCCCGAAGGGGGTACGAGCAGTACTTC.

In DNA, the CDR3 is TGTGCCAGTAGTCCTACAGGGGTCTCCTACGAGCAGTACTTC. Its translation is CASSPTGVSYEQYF. The chain joins TRBV19 to TRBJ2-7; the match to TRBD1 covers 7 bases. V lost 5 bases to trimming and J lost 0 bases; unmatched junction nucleotides: 4. The CDR3 loop spans 14 amino acids. Germline values: CDR1 LNHDA, CDR2 SQIVND (reference sequence).

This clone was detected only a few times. The CDR3 region has the DNA TGTGCCAGCAGAGTCGGCTCTGGGGCCAACGTCCTGACTTTC. This codes for CASRVGSGANVLTF. This sequence joins TRBV6-5 and TRBJ2-6; D remains ambiguous. V was cut by 6 bases and J by 0 bases, with 6 bases left in between. Germline V gene data show CDR1 as MNHEY and CDR2 as SVGAGI. This CDR3 region has 14 residues.

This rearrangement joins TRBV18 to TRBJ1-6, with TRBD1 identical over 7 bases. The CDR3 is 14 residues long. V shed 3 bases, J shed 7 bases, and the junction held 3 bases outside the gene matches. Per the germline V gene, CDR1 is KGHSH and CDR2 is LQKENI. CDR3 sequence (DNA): TGTGCCAGCTCACCGGGACAGCCAAATTCACCCCTCCACTTT. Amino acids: CASSPGQPNSPLHF. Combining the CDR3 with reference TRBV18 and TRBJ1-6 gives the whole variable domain NAGVMQNPRHLVRRRGQEARLRCSPMKGHSHVYWYRQLPEEGLKFMVYLQKENIIDESGMPKERFSAEFPKEGPSILRIQQVVRGDSAAYFCASSPGQPNSPLHFGNGTRLTVT.

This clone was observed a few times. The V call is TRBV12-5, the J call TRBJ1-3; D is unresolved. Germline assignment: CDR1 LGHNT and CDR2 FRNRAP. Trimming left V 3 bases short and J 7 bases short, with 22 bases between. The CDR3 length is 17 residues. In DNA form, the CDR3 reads TGTGCTAGTGGTTTTGATCCCGGCAGGCTGGTCCGGAACACCATATATTTT. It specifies CASGFDPGRLVRNTIYF.

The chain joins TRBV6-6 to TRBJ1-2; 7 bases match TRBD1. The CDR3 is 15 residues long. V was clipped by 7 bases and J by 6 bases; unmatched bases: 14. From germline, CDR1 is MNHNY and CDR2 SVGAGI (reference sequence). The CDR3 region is CASIIGQALGNGYTF. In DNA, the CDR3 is TGTGCCAGCATTATAGGACAGGCATTGGGGAATGGCTACACCTTC.

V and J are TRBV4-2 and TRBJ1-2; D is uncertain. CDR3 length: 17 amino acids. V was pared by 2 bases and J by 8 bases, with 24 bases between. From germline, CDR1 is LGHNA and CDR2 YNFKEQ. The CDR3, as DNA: TGTGCCAGCAGCCAATTATACCCGAGGACGGAGAGCACGGGCTACACCTTC. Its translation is CASSQLYPRTESTGYTF.

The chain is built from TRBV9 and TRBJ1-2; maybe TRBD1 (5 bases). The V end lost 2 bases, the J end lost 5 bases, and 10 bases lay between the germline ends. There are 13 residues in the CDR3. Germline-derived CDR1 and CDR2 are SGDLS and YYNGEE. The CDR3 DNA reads TGTGCCAGCAGCGTCTCAGGGAATTATGGCTACACCTTC. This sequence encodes CASSVSGNYGYTF.

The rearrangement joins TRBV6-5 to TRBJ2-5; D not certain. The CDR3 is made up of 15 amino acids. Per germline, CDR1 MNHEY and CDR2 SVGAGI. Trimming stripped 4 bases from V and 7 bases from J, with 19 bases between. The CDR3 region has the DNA TGTGCCAGCAGTTTGGGGATCGCGGTCGTTAGGACCCAGTACTTC. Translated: CASSLGIAVVRTQYF.

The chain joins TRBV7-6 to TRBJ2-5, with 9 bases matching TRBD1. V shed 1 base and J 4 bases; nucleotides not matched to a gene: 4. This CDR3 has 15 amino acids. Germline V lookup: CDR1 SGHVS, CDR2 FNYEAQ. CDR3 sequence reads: CASSLGDRVVETQYF. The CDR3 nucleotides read TGTGCCAGCAGCTTAGGGGACAGGGTGGTAGAGACCCAGTACTTC.

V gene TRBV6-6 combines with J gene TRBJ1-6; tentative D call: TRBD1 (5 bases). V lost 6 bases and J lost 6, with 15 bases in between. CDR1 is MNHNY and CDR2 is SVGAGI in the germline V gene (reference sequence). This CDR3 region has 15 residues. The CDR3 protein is CASSPRAGSNSPLHF. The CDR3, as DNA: TGTGCCAGCAGCCCCAGAGCAGGGAGTAATTCACCCCTCCACTTT.

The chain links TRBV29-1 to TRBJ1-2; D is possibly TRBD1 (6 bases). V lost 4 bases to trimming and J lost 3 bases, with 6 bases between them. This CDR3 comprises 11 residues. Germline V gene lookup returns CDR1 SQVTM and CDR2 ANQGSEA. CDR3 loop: CSVGTDYGYTF. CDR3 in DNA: TGCAGCGTTGGGACAGACTATGGCTACACCTTC. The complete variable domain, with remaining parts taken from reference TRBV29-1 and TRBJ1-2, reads SAVISQKPSRDICQRGTSLTIQCQVDSQVTMMFWYRQQPGQSLTLIATANQGSEATYESGFVIDKFPISRPNLTFSTLTVSNMSPEDSSIYLCSVGTDYGYTFGSGTRLTVV.

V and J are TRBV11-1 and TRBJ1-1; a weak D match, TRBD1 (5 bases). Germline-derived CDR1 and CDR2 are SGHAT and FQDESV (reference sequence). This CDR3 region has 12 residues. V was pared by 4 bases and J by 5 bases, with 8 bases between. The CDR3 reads CASSWGGTEAFF. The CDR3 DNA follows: TGTGCCAGCAGCTGGGGGGGGACTGAAGCTTTCTTT.

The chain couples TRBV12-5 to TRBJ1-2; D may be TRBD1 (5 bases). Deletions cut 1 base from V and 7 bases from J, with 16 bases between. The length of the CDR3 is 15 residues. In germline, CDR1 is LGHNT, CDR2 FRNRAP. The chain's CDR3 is CASGLDGAGQGGYTF. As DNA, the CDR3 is TGTGCTAGTGGTTTGGACGGAGCAGGCCAGGGTGGCTACACCTTC.

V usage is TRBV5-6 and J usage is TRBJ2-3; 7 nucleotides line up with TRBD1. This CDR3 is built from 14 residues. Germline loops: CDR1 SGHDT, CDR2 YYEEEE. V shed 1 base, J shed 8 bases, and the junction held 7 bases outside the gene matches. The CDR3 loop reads CASSLTGEGGTQYF. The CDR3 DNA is TGTGCCAGCAGCTTGACAGGGGAAGGAGGTACGCAGTATTTT.

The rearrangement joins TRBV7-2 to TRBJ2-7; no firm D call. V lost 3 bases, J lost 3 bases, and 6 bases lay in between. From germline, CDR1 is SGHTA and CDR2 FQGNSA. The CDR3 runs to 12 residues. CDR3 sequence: CASSFLYYEQYF. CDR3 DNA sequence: TGTGCCAGCAGCTTCCTATACTACGAGCAGTACTTC.

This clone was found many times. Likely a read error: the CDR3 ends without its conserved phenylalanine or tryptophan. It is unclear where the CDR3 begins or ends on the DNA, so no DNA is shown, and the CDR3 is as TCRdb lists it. This CDR3 is CASSLGTYRPPVL. V gene TRBV7-8 combines with J gene TRBJ1-2. The CDR3 spans 13 amino acids, including both terminal residues. The germline V gene encodes CDR1 SGHVS and CDR2 FQNEAQ.

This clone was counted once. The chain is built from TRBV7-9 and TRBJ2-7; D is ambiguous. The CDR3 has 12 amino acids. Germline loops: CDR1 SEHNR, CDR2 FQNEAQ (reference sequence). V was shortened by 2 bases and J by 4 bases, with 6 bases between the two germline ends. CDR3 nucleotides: TGTGCCAGCAGCTTAATGAGTTACGAGCAGTACTTC. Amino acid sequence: CASSLMSYEQYF.